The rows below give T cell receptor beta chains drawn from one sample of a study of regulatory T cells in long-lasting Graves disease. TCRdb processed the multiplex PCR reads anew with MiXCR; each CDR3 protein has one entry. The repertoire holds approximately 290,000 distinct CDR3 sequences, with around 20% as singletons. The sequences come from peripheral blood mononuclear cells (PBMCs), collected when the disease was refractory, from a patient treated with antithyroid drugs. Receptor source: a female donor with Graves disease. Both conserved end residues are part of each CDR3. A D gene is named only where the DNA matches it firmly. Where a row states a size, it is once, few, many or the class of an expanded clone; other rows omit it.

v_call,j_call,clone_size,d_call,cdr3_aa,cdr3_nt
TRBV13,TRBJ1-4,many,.,CASSLGLDWGKEKLFF,TGTGCCAGCAGCTTAGGTCTGGACTGGGGAAAAGAAAAACTGTTTTTT
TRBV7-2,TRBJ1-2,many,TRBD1,CASSLGQGFGYTF,TGTGCCAGCAGCCTGGGACAGGGGTTCGGCTACACCTTC
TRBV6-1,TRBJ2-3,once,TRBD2,CAVAGGTDTQYF,TGTGCCGTAGCGGGAGGAACAGATACGCAGTATTTT
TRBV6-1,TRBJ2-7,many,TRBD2,CASSEIAGVGYEQYF,TGTGCCAGCAGTGAAATAGCGGGAGTAGGTTACGAGCAGTACTTC
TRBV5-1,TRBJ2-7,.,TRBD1,CASRGQGAMSEQYF,TGCGCCAGCAGAGGACAGGGGGCTATGAGCGAGCAGTACTTC
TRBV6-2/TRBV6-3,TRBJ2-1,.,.,CAIQTGYNEQFF,TGTGCCATCCAGACTGGCTACAATGAGCAGTTCTTC
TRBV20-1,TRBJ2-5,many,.,CSASLAVQETQYF,TGCAGTGCTAGTCTCGCAGTCCAAGAGACCCAGTACTTC
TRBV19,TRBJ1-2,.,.,CASSPSDVWGDYGYTF,TGTGCCAGTAGTCCCTCCGACGTTTGGGGGGACTATGGCTACACCTTC
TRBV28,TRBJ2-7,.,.,CASSFLGPGHDTYEQYF,TGTGCCAGCAGTTTCCTCGGACCGGGACACGATACCTACGAGCAGTACTTC
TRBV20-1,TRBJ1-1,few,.,CSASISMGAEAFF,TGCAGTGCTAGTATCTCAATGGGGGCTGAAGCTTTCTTT
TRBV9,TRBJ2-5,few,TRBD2,CASSVDSGTSGSVTQYF,TGTGCCAGCAGCGTAGATTCGGGGACTAGCGGGAGTGTGACCCAGTACTTC
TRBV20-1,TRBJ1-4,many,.,CSARESSGILFF,TGCAGTGCTAGAGAATCATCAGGGATCCTGTTTTTT
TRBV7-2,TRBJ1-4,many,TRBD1,CASSFSGGEKLFF,TGTGCCAGCAGCTTTTCAGGGGGTGAAAAACTGTTTTTT
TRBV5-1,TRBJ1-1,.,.,CASNSLSGGNTEAFF,TGCGCCAGCAACTCACTCTCGGGAGGGAACACTGAAGCTTTCTTT
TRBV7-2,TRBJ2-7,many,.,CASSQPGLSYEQYF,TGTGCCAGCAGCCAACCTGGGCTATCCTACGAGCAGTACTTC
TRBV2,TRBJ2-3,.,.,CASARRTSTDTQYF,TGTGCCAGCGCCCGCCGGACTAGCACAGATACGCAGTATTTT